This T cell receptor (beta chain) was documented in a study of response to subunit inactivated influenza vaccine. Study conclusions and caveats: Few new T cells, the authors suggested, are recruited by each seasonal influenza vaccination.

This clonotype has more than one count but fewer than ten. Its antigen is currently unknown. MiXCR was run by TCRdb on the RT-PCR reads, yielding one entry per CDR3 protein. This table holds hundreds of thousands of distinct CDR3 sequences, approximately 14% found once. The CDR3 totals 14 residues. Trimming cost V 5 bases and J 4 bases; bases outside gene matches: 5. Looked up from germline, CDR1 is DFQATT and CDR2 is SNEGSKA (reference sequence). The V gene is TRBV20-1, the J gene TRBJ2-1, with 10 bases identical to TRBD2. This receptor was taken from a man aged 45-65 years who received an inactivated influenza vaccine. Sequences were derived from PBMCs from blood, sampled 11 to 12 days after vaccination. CDR3 DNA: TGCAGTGCTCGAGCGGGAGGGGGGTACAATGAGCAGTTCTTC. It translates to CSARAGGGYNEQFF.